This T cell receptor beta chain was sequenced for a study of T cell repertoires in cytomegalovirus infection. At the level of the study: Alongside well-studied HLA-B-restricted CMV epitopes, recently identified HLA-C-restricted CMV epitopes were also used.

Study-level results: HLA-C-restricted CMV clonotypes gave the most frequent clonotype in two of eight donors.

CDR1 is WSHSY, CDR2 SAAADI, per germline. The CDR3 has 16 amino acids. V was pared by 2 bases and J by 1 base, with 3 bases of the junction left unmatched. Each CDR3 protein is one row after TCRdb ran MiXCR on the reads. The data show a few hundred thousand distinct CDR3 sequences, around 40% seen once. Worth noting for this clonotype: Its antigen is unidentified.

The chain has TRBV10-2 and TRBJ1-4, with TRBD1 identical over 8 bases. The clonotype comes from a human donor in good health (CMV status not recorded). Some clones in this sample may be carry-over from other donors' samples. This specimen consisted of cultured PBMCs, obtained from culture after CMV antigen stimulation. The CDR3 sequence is CASSEQGARTNEKLFF. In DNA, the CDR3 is TGCGCCAGCAGTGAGCAGGGGGCCCGAACTAATGAAAAACTGTTTTTT.